Below, 26 T cell receptor beta chains from the same sample are listed, as sequenced in a study of a mutant IDH1 vaccine in newly diagnosed glioma. This table comes from immunoSEQ multiplex PCR, and its TCRdb copy is limited to in-frame clones, with some not included. The sample contains 50,000 to 75,000 clones, around 92% of which appear only once. Time point of the sample: baseline, week 1 (first vaccination visit). The treatment denotes: pre-vaccination baseline after standard-of-care therapy. Sample: PBMCs, taken from a glioma patient treated with radiotherapy, temozolomide or both. These receptors were collected from a man aged 45-65 years with glioma.

This clone is medium-sized. J is TRBJ2-7 and V is TRBV6-5; D possibly corresponds to TRBD1 (5 bases). V lost 5 bases and J lost 5, with 13 bases in between. Germline CDR1 is MNHEY and CDR2 is SVGAGI. The CDR3 totals 13 residues. CDR3: CASSRGTGNEQYF. The DNA of the CDR3 is TGTGCCAGCAGTAGGGGAACAGGTAACGAGCAGTACTTC.

This chain connects TRBV7-6 to TRBJ2-1; D might be TRBD1 (6 bases). CDR1 and CDR2 (germline): SGHVS, FNYEAQ. The germline V and J ends were trimmed by 5 bases and 7 bases, with 12 bases remaining between them. This CDR3 is built from 13 residues. CDR3 coding DNA: TGTGCCAGCAGCATACAGGGTGCAAATGAGCAGTTCTTC. Residues: CASSIQGANEQFF. Combining the CDR3 with reference TRBV7-6 and TRBJ2-1 gives the whole variable domain GAGVSQSPRYKVTKRGQDVALRCDPISGHVSLYWYRQALGQGPEFLTYFNYEAQQDKSGLPNDRFSAERPEGSISTLTIQRTEQRDSAMYRCASSIQGANEQFFGPGTRLTVL.

The chain recombines TRBV2 with TRBJ1-5, with D unclear. Trimming pared 3 bases from V and 2 bases from J, leaving 8 bases between. The CDR3 covers 14 residues. Germline CDR1 and CDR2: SNHLY and FYNNEI. CDR3 protein: CASSDRTGNQPQHF. In nucleotides, the CDR3 is TGTGCCAGCAGTGACAGGACGGGCAATCAGCCCCAGCATTTT.

The rearrangement joins TRBV2 to TRBJ2-5; D possibly corresponds to TRBD2 (5 bases). The germline CDR1 and CDR2 sequences are SNHLY and FYNNEI. V dropped 2 bases and J dropped 5 bases, with 15 bases sitting between them. CDR3 size: 15 residues. CDR3 sequence (DNA): TGTGCCAGCAGTGAATTAGGATTAGCGTCGGAGACCCAGTACTTC. Translation: CASSELGLASETQYF.

The chain combines TRBV4-1 with TRBJ1-1, with 12 bases matching TRBD1. The CDR3 spans 17 residues. The germline gives CDR1 MGHRA, CDR2 YSYEKL. Losses at the gene ends were 4 bases for V and 8 bases for J; bases not matched to a gene: 14. The CDR3 DNA follows: TGCGCCAGCAGCCTCGGCGGGGGGACAGGGGGCCGAAGGGAAGCTTTCTTT. This translates into CASSLGGGTGGRREAFF.

This clone was picked up one time. This chain links TRBV10-2 with TRBJ2-7; 11 nucleotides line up with TRBD2. Germline loops: CDR1 WSHSY, CDR2 SAAADI. J gave up 1 base and V 9 bases, and 8 bases lay outside the gene matches. The length of the CDR3 is 15 residues. The DNA for the CDR3 is TGCGCCAGTCAGGCTGGGACTAGCGGTTCCTACGAGCAGTACTTC. This codes for CASQAGTSGSYEQYF.

The chain is built from TRBV7-9 and TRBJ1-1, with D hard to call. CDR1 is SEHNR, CDR2 FQNEAQ, per germline (reference sequence). The CDR3 is made up of 14 amino acids. V gave up 1 base and J gave up 0 bases, with 6 bases separating them. For the CDR3, the DNA is TGTGCCAGCAGCTTAGTTATGGTGAACACTGAAGCTTTCTTT. Its protein is CASSLVMVNTEAFF.

This rearrangement joins TRBV11-2 to TRBJ2-5; D may be TRBD2 (5 bases). Trimming pared 1 base from V and 5 bases from J, leaving 14 bases between. The CDR3 runs to 15 residues. The germline V gene has CDR1 SGHAT and CDR2 FQNNGV. Here the CDR3 DNA reads TGTGCCAGCAGCTTAGCGGGGTCGCCCTGGGAGACCCAGTACTTC. Its protein is CASSLAGSPWETQYF.

The chain recombines TRBV7-3 with TRBJ1-1; possibly TRBD1 for D (6 bases). V lost 5 bases and J lost 1, with 11 bases in between. CDR1 and CDR2 (germline): SGHTA, FQGTGA. The CDR3 has 14 amino acids. The CDR3 DNA is TGTGCCAGCAGCCTGGGGGCTTCGAACACTGAAGCTTTCTTT. Its translation: CASSLGASNTEAFF.

This chain links TRBV28 with TRBJ2-2; 8 bases are a match to TRBD1. From germline, CDR1 is MDHEN and CDR2 SYDVKM. CDR3 size: 15 residues. V shed 4 bases, J shed 5 bases, and the junction held 6 bases outside the gene matches. DNA for the CDR3: TGTGCCAGCAGTTCGACAGGGGAAGGAACCGGGGAGCTGTTTTTT. It translates to CASSSTGEGTGELFF.

This sequence joins TRBV28 and TRBJ1-1; D is perhaps TRBD1 (5 bases). The CDR3 loop spans 13 amino acids. V was trimmed by 6 bases and J by 0 bases, leaving 8 bases between them. Germline CDR1 reads MDHEN; CDR2 reads SYDVKM. The CDR3 loop reads CASRTQVNTEAFF. DNA of the CDR3: TGTGCCAGCAGGACACAGGTGAACACTGAAGCTTTCTTT.

This clone has just one count. The V gene is TRBV7-9, the J gene TRBJ2-2, with 7 bases aligning to TRBD1. Germline values: CDR1 SEHNR, CDR2 FQNEAQ (reference sequence). The V segment lost 9 bases and the J segment 5 bases; nucleotides outside the gene matches: 12. The CDR3 contains 15 residues. The CDR3 nucleotides read TGTGCCAGTGGCGAAAGGACAGGACGGACCGGGGAGCTGTTTTTT. It encodes CASGERTGRTGELFF.

CDR3 protein: CASSLGNSGYEQYF. CDR3 coding DNA: TGCGCCAGCAGCTTAGGGAACTCAGGGTACGAGCAGTACTTC. The chain uses TRBV5-1 and TRBJ2-7; a possible D gene is TRBD1 (5 bases). Germline V lookup: CDR1 SGHRS, CDR2 YFSETQ. V dropped 2 bases and J dropped 4 bases, with 13 bases sitting between them. The CDR3 runs 14 residues.

Notes on this clone: Compared with germline, one end of the junction differs, possibly owing to a read error. J is TRBJ2-2 and V is TRBV7-7; a possible D gene is TRBD2 (5 bases). The germline V gene encodes CDR1 SSHAT and CDR2 FNYEAQ (reference sequence). The length of the CDR3 is 14 residues. CDR3 nucleotides: TGTGCTAGCAGCTTAGAGGGCTACACCGGGGAGCTGTTTTTT. Translated, it gives CASSLEGYTGELFF.

The chain joins TRBV5-1 to TRBJ1-2, with 7 bases lining up with TRBD1. The CDR3 covers 15 residues. The V gene end was trimmed by 2 bases and the J gene end by 8 bases; junction bases not matched to a gene: 12. Germline CDR1 is SGHRS and CDR2 is YFSETQ. In DNA form, the CDR3 reads TGCGCCAGCAGCTTAGACAGGGCGGTAACTATGGGCTACACCTTC. Translating gives CASSLDRAVTMGYTF.

This clone has only one observation. This chain joins TRBV6-1 and TRBJ1-3; 12 bases line up with TRBD1. Germline values: CDR1 MNHNS, CDR2 SASEGT. Trimming cost V 7 bases and J 6 bases; bases outside gene matches: 7. This CDR3 spans 15 amino acids. The DNA for the CDR3 is TGTGCCAGCAAGCCCGGGACAGGGGGCGAAAACACCATATATTTT. Residues: CASKPGTGGENTIYF.

The sample holds one count of this clone. The chain uses TRBV29-1 and TRBJ2-5; either TRBD1 or TRBD2 may fit D (5 bases each). V gave up 4 bases and J gave up 1 base, with 10 bases separating them. Germline assignment: CDR1 SQVTM and CDR2 ANQGSEA. The CDR3 is made up of 13 amino acids. CDR3 DNA sequence: TGCAGCGTTGGGGGACGCCTCCAAGAGACCCAGTACTTC. Translation: CSVGGRLQETQYF.

The chain couples TRBV4-1 to TRBJ2-5, with 12 bases matching TRBD2. J was trimmed by 6 bases and V by 1 base; bases with no gene match: 6. Per the germline V gene, CDR1 is MGHRA and CDR2 is YSYEKL. The CDR3 consists of 16 residues. CDR3 sequence: CASSQGLAGGRKTQYF. The CDR3 bases are TGCGCCAGCAGCCAAGGGCTAGCGGGGGGGCGGAAGACCCAGTACTTC.

This sequence joins TRBV5-4 and TRBJ2-2; D is unresolved. Deletions cut 4 bases from V and 4 bases from J, with 14 bases between. CDR3 length: 15 amino acids. The germline V gene encodes CDR1 SGHNT and CDR2 YYREEE (reference sequence). This CDR3 is CASSPGRSGTGELFF. CDR3 DNA: TGTGCCAGCAGCCCCGGTAGATCTGGCACCGGGGAGCTGTTTTTT.

V usage is TRBV9 and J usage is TRBJ1-6; D is unclear. This CDR3 has 13 amino acids. Trimming removed 5 bases at V and 6 bases at J, with 9 bases between. Germline-derived CDR1 and CDR2 are SGDLS and YYNGEE. The CDR3 nucleotides are TGTGCCAGCAGGCAAACAGCTAATTCACCCCTCCACTTT. Its protein is CASRQTANSPLHF. The whole variable domain, filled in from reference TRBV9 and TRBJ1-6, reads DSGVTQTPKHLITATGQRVTLRCSPRSGDLSVYWYQQSLDQGLQFLIQYYNGEERAKGNILERFSAQQFPDLHSELNLSSLELGDSALYFCASRQTANSPLHFGNGTRLTVT.

The chain has TRBV30 and TRBJ2-7; D uncertain. The CDR3 totals 13 residues. Germline V CDR1 and CDR2: GTSNPN, SVGIG (reference sequence). Trimming took off 2 bases at V and 0 bases at J, with 8 bases between the two ends. CDR3 nucleotide sequence: TGTGCCTGGAGTACCGTTTACTCCTACGAGCAGTACTTC. Translating gives CAWSTVYSYEQYF.

The chain has TRBV7-9 and TRBJ1-1; 7 bases are a match to TRBD1. The CDR3 spans 12 residues. CDR1 and CDR2 from the germline V gene are SEHNR and FQNEAQ (reference sequence). Trimming took 5 bases from V and 7 from J; bases not matched to a gene: 4. In nucleotides, the CDR3 is TGTGCCAGCAGCCCGAACAGGGGTGAAGCTTTCTTT. It yields the protein CASSPNRGEAFF.

This clone was seen a single time. The chain links TRBV25-1 to TRBJ2-1, with 10 positions matching TRBD2. Germline-derived CDR1 and CDR2 are MGHDK and SYGVNS. Unmatched junction bases numbered 14, after V lost 7 bases and J lost 8 bases. The CDR3 covers 16 residues. The chain's CDR3 is CASTQGAAGGPHEQFF. CDR3 in DNA: TGTGCCAGCACCCAAGGCGCAGCGGGAGGGCCCCATGAGCAGTTCTTC.

V usage is TRBV4-2 and J usage is TRBJ1-2; TRBD1 matches at 7 bases. The CDR3 extends over 16 amino acids. The J segment lost 4 bases and the V segment lost 1 base, leaving 9 bases of the junction unmatched. CDR1 LGHNA and CDR2 YNFKEQ come from the germline V gene. This CDR3 is CASSQVGGDSRYGYTF. The CDR3 nucleotides read TGTGCCAGCAGCCAAGTTGGGGGGGACAGCCGCTATGGCTACACCTTC.

This chain's CDR3 is CASTPNLAGGNTGELFF. CDR3 nucleotides: TGCGCCAGCACCCCCAACCTAGCGGGGGGGAACACCGGGGAGCTGTTTTTT. The chain is built from TRBV4-3 and TRBJ2-2, with 11 positions matching TRBD2. The junction had 8 bases not matched to a gene; V was cut back by 7 bases and J by 1 base. Germline V CDR1 and CDR2: LGHNA, YSLEER. CDR3 length equals 17 residues.

J is TRBJ1-1 and V is TRBV10-3; D remains unclear. Looked up from germline, CDR1 is ENHRY and CDR2 is SYGVKD. The length of the CDR3 is 15 residues. The V end lost 2 bases, the J end lost 6 bases, and 16 bases lay between the germline ends. For the CDR3, the DNA is TGTGCCATCAGTGAGGGTGACGGGATAATTTCTGAAGCTTTCTTT. The encoded protein is CAISEGDGIISEAFF.